A selection of T cell receptor beta chains follows, all from one sample in a study of low-dose radiotherapy and immunotherapy resistance in tumors. TCRdb used MiXCR to reprocess the reads, holding one entry per CDR3 protein. The table shows 85,000 to 95,000 distinct CDR3 sequences, with approximately 22% occurring only once. The source material was PBMCs, sampled after low-dose radiotherapy plus immunotherapy. All receptors derive from a female donor with ovarian cancer. The CDR3 runs from the conserved cysteine through the conserved F or W. D genes are given only for firm matches. The size field is filled for only some rows; it gives once, few, many or a size class.

v_call	clone_size	j_call	d_call	cdr3_aa	cdr3_nt
TRBV7-3	many	TRBJ2-1	NA	CASSFPGGNEQFF	TGTGCCAGCAGCTTCCCTGGGGGGAATGAGCAGTTCTTC
TRBV4-3	once	TRBJ2-7	NA	CASSPDSSYEQYF	TGCGCCAGCAGCCCAGACAGTTCCTACGAGCAGTACTTC
TRBV5-1	NA	TRBJ2-3	NA	CASSLAGMAPDTQYF	TGCGCCAGCAGCTTGGCCGGAATGGCCCCAGATACGCAGTATTTT
TRBV20-1	many	TRBJ2-7	NA	CSAFDRGSSYEQYF	TGCAGTGCCTTCGATAGGGGGAGTTCCTACGAGCAGTACTTC
TRBV12-3/TRBV12-4	many	TRBJ2-3	NA	CASSFRGDTQYF	TGTGCCAGCAGTTTTAGGGGGGATACGCAGTATTTT
TRBV5-4	many	TRBJ2-1	NA	CASSLAVQYNEQFF	TGTGCCAGCAGCTTGGCTGTCCAGTACAATGAGCAGTTCTTC
TRBV6-4	many	TRBJ2-1	NA	CASLGGSGRNEQFF	TGTGCCAGCCTAGGCGGGTCTGGGCGGAATGAGCAGTTCTTC
TRBV21-1	many	TRBJ2-3	NA	CASRLTGLADTDTQYF	TGTGCCAGCAGACTCACGGGACTAGCGGACACAGATACGCAGTATTTT
TRBV6-2/TRBV6-3	many	TRBJ1-4	NA	CASSERGLVEKLFF	TGTGCCAGCAGTGAAAGGGGATTAGTTGAAAAACTGTTTTTT
TRBV11-3	NA	TRBJ2-7	TRBD2	CASSLLSGSFDEQYF	TGTGCCAGCAGCTTACTAAGCGGGAGCTTCGACGAGCAGTACTTC
TRBV14	many	TRBJ2-3	TRBD2	CASSLGTSGGTDTQYF	TGTGCCAGCAGCCTTGGGACTAGCGGGGGCACAGATACGCAGTATTTT
TRBV1	NA	TRBJ1-2	NA	CASRGDNEGYTF	TGCGCCAGCAGAGGGGACAACGAAGGCTACACCTTC